The next 24 T cell receptor beta chains were all read from a single sample in a study of blood T cell repertoires in COVID-19. Some clones are missing from TCRdb's copy, which holds only in-frame ones; the method was immunoSEQ multiplex PCR. Here the sample spans 150,000 to 200,000 clones, 89% being singletons. Sequenced material: peripheral blood. These receptors were taken from a man aged 35 to 55 with acute or convalescent COVID-19.

Only one count was recorded for this clone. DNA for the CDR3: TGTGCCAGCTCCCCGGAAGTAACCGGGACAGGGGGCAGTAAATCCACCTTC. It translates to CASSPEVTGTGGSKSTF. V is TRBV18 and J is TRBJ1-2; 12 nucleotides match TRBD1. Germline V gives CDR1 KGHSH, CDR2 LQKENI. Losses at the gene ends were 6 bases for V and 13 bases for J; bases not matched to a gene: 21. The CDR3 is 17 amino acids.

This clone was detected only once. The chain carries TRBV6-5 and TRBJ2-5; possible D gene TRBD2, 7 bases. Trimming stripped 0 bases from V and 2 bases from J, with 13 bases between. This CDR3 comprises 16 residues. In germline, CDR1 is MNHEY, CDR2 SVGAGI. CDR3 nucleotide sequence: TGTGCCAGCAGTTACTCTAGGGGGGGATGGCAAGAGACCCAGTACTTC. Translating it yields CASSYSRGGWQETQYF.

This clone was recorded once. The chain joins TRBV4-3 to TRBJ1-6, with TRBD1 matching 7 bases. Germline CDR1 reads LGHNA; CDR2 reads YSLEER. V trimming: 0 bases; J trimming: 7 bases; junction bases outside the gene matches: 6. The CDR3 covers 16 residues. CDR3 amino acids: CASSQERARGNSPLHF. CDR3 sequence (DNA): TGCGCCAGCAGCCAAGAGAGGGCCAGGGGGAATTCACCCCTCCACTTT.

This clone occurred once. The chain joins TRBV9 to TRBJ1-2, with TRBD1 matching over 8 bases. Germline CDR1 SGDLS, CDR2 YYNGEE. There are 14 residues in the CDR3. V trimming: 2 bases; J trimming: 5 bases; junction bases outside the gene matches: 5. CDR3: CASSVATGAYGYTF. CDR3 DNA sequence: TGTGCCAGCAGCGTCGCGACAGGGGCGTATGGCTACACCTTC.

The gene calls are TRBV2 and TRBJ1-1; 8 bases map to TRBD1. The germline CDR1 and CDR2 sequences are SNHLY and FYNNEI. After removal of 5 bases from V and 2 bases from J, the junction contained 4 bases not matched to a gene. This CDR3 region has 14 residues. The CDR3 DNA reads as TGTGCCAGCAGTAGGGACAGGAGAAACACTGAAGCTTTCTTT. This gives the protein CASSRDRRNTEAFF.

The V gene is TRBV5-4, the J gene TRBJ2-3, with 10 bases that match TRBD2. V gave up 2 bases and J gave up 1 base; unmatched junction bases: 4. The CDR3 totals 16 residues. Germline V CDR1 and CDR2: SGHNT, YYREEE (reference sequence). The CDR3 protein is CASSLRTSGGTDTQYF. DNA for the CDR3: TGTGCCAGCAGCTTACGAACTAGCGGGGGCACAGATACGCAGTATTTT.

The chain uses TRBV5-1 and TRBJ2-3; D possibly corresponds to TRBD2 (5 bases). Germline V lookup: CDR1 SGHRS, CDR2 YFSETQ. CDR3 size: 14 residues. Trimming cost V 6 bases and J 2 bases, with 13 bases left between them. The CDR3 region has the DNA TGCGCCAGCACCCGGACTTCGTCCACAGATACGCAGTATTTT. Its protein product is CASTRTSSTDTQYF.

V usage is TRBV7-6 and J usage is TRBJ2-7; 9 bases fit TRBD1. Looked up from germline, CDR1 is SGHVS and CDR2 is FNYEAQ. There are 13 residues in the CDR3. The ends lost 5 bases at V and 4 bases at J; junction bases unmatched: 3. Written as DNA, the CDR3 is TGTGCCAGCAGCCTACAGGGGGCTTACGAGCAGTACTTC. Translation: CASSLQGAYEQYF.

The chain couples TRBV19 to TRBJ2-4; D perhaps matches TRBD1 (6 bases). Germline lookup yields CDR1 LNHDA and CDR2 SQIVND (reference sequence). Deletions cut 5 bases from V and 3 bases from J, with 17 bases between. This CDR3 has 16 residues. CDR3 protein: CASSVLRDKGKNIQYF. In nucleotides, the CDR3 is TGTGCCAGTAGTGTTCTCCGGGACAAAGGCAAAAACATTCAGTACTTC.

At least ten counts were recorded for this clone. The CDR3 sequence: CASRRNRGGYNEQFF. The CDR3 coding sequence is TGTGCCAGCAGGCGAAATCGGGGGGGCTACAATGAGCAGTTCTTC. V and J are TRBV28 and TRBJ2-1; 8 bases agree with TRBD2. Germline V gene data show CDR1 as MDHEN and CDR2 as SYDVKM. The CDR3 loop spans 15 amino acids. J gave up 3 bases and V 6 bases, and 7 bases lay outside the gene matches.

This sequence joins TRBV5-1 and TRBJ2-1; 9 bases are shared with TRBD2. Germline assignment: CDR1 SGHRS and CDR2 YFSETQ. The CDR3 contains 16 residues. J lost 8 bases, V lost 1 base, and 10 bases had no gene match. DNA for the CDR3: TGCGCCAGCAGCTTGATGCGGGGGGGTTTTTCGCATGAGCAGTTCTTC. Translated: CASSLMRGGFSHEQFF.

The chain links TRBV28 to TRBJ2-7; 7 bases align to TRBD1. The CDR3 spans 15 residues. Germline CDR1 reads MDHEN; CDR2 reads SYDVKM. V lost 9 bases and J lost 4; bases outside the gene matches: 15. CDR3 DNA sequence: TGTGCCAGACCATCGACAGGGAACCGCCGGTACGAGCAGTACTTC. Protein product: CARPSTGNRRYEQYF.

V gene TRBV2 combines with J gene TRBJ1-1; 7 bases are a match to TRBD1. The junction had 3 bases not matched to a gene; V was cut back by 8 bases and J by 0 bases. This CDR3 has 13 residues. Germline V CDR1 and CDR2: SNHLY, FYNNEI. Here the CDR3 DNA reads TGTGCCAGCCCCCAGGGGGTGAACACTGAAGCTTTCTTT. Translated, it gives CASPQGVNTEAFF.

This rearrangement joins TRBV7-6 to TRBJ2-2, with 8 bases fitting TRBD2. Germline V lookup: CDR1 SGHVS, CDR2 FNYEAQ. CDR3 length equals 16 residues. Trimming took 1 base from V and 6 from J; bases not matched to a gene: 7. The CDR3 region is CASSLVPAGASGELFF. In DNA form, the CDR3 reads TGTGCCAGCAGCTTAGTCCCAGCGGGGGCTTCCGGGGAGCTGTTTTTT.

This clone was detected once. As DNA, the CDR3 is TGTGCCATCAGTGACTCCCGGGGCCAAGAGACCCAGTACTTC. Encoded protein: CAISDSRGQETQYF. The J gene is TRBJ2-5, the V gene TRBV10-3; D is possibly TRBD2 (5 bases). This CDR3 has 14 amino acids. V was cut by 3 bases and J by 1 base, with 9 bases left in between. The germline gives CDR1 ENHRY, CDR2 SYGVKD.

In the case of this clone: Other DNA sequences in this sample translate to the same CDR3. The gene calls are TRBV5-1 and TRBJ1-1; D call uncertain. This CDR3 is 16 amino acids long. Germline CDR1 is SGHRS and CDR2 is YFSETQ. V was cut by 1 base and J by 0 bases, with 13 bases left in between. The CDR3 DNA follows: TGCGCCAGCAGCTTGAGCCTGGCGGGCATGAACACTGAAGCTTTCTTT. It is translated as CASSLSLAGMNTEAFF.

The J gene is TRBJ2-3, the V gene TRBV7-2; TRBD2 matches at 13 bases. The CDR3 length is 15 residues. Germline V CDR1 and CDR2: SGHTA, FQGNSA. V lost 6 bases to trimming and J lost 6 bases; unmatched junction nucleotides: 6. The CDR3 sequence is CASSFTSGGADTQYF. The CDR3 nucleotides are TGTGCCAGCAGTTTTACTAGCGGGGGGGCGGATACGCAGTATTTT.

This clone was seen once. V and J are TRBV7-9 and TRBJ2-1; 11 bases match TRBD1. CDR1 is SEHNR and CDR2 is FQNEAQ in the germline V gene (reference sequence). The CDR3 is made up of 16 amino acids. The ends lost 1 base at V and 5 bases at J; junction bases unmatched: 4. The CDR3 DNA reads as TGTGCCAGCAGCTTAGTGGGGACAGGGGGTGACAATGAGCAGTTCTTC. Translated, it gives CASSLVGTGGDNEQFF. The full variable domain, in which reference TRBV7-9 and TRBJ2-1 provide the parts outside the CDR3, is DTGVSQNPRHKITKRGQNVTFRCDPISEHNRLYWYRQTLGQGPEFLTYFQNEAQLEKSRLLSDRFSAERPKGSFSTLEIQRTEQGDSAMYLCASSLVGTGGDNEQFFGPGTRLTVL.

The chain combines TRBV7-8 with TRBJ2-2; 11 bases fit TRBD2. Germline lookup yields CDR1 SGHVS and CDR2 FQNEAQ. The CDR3 extends over 16 amino acids. V lost 3 bases and J lost 4; bases outside the gene matches: 4. The chain's CDR3 is CASSFSGGASTGELFF. CDR3 DNA: TGTGCCAGCAGCTTTAGCGGGGGGGCCAGCACCGGGGAGCTGTTTTTT.

This clone was observed a handful of times. The DNA of the CDR3 is TGCGCCAGCAGTAACTTCAGGTTCTTGGACAAGGACTCTGGAAACACCATATATTTT. Translated, it gives CASSNFRFLDKDSGNTIYF. This chain connects TRBV10-1 to TRBJ1-3; tentative D call: TRBD1 (5 bases). This CDR3 is built from 19 residues. Trimming took off 5 bases at V and 0 bases at J, with 23 bases between the two ends. Germline CDR1 reads WNHNN; CDR2 reads SYGVQD (reference sequence).

The rearrangement links TRBV7-2 to TRBJ2-7, with 8 positions matching TRBD1. V lost 1 base to trimming and J lost 2 bases; unmatched junction nucleotides: 4. Germline lookup yields CDR1 SGHTA and CDR2 FQGNSA. The CDR3 runs to 15 residues. The CDR3 sequence is CASSLDGTGAYEQYF. The CDR3 DNA is TGTGCCAGCAGCTTAGACGGGACAGGTGCCTACGAGCAGTACTTC.

There are a few counts of this clone. The CDR3, as DNA: TGTGCCAGCAGAACAGGGGGTAATTCACCCCTCCACTTT. Its translation: CASRTGGNSPLHF. The chain combines TRBV7-9 with TRBJ1-6; 8 positions match TRBD1. The V segment lost 6 bases and the J segment 6 bases; nucleotides outside the gene matches: 1. This CDR3 is 13 amino acids long. The V gene's germline CDR1 is SEHNR and CDR2 FQNEAQ (reference sequence).

In its sample, this clone was seen once. In nucleotides, the CDR3 is TGTGCCAGCAGCTTGGCTCCGACAGCCTCCTACGAGCAGTACTTC. Amino acids: CASSLAPTASYEQYF. The genes are TRBV5-5 and TRBJ2-7; perhaps TRBD1 as D (5 bases). CDR1 is SGHKS, CDR2 YYEKEE, per germline (reference sequence). Between the trimmed V and J ends, which lost 0 bases and 0 bases, there was a span of 10 bases. The CDR3 has 15 residues.

CDR3 nucleotide sequence: TGTGCCAGCAGTTTAGCGGGAAACCAAGAGACCCAGTACTTC. It translates to CASSLAGNQETQYF. The rearrangement joins TRBV28 to TRBJ2-5; D possibly corresponds to TRBD2 (6 bases). The CDR3 contains 14 residues. Trimming took 2 bases from V and 0 from J, leaving 7 bases between them. Germline V gene data show CDR1 as MDHEN and CDR2 as SYDVKM.